This TCR beta chain was identified in a study of T cells expressing NK-cell markers. Study details: Sorted CD3+CD56+NKG2C+, CD3+CD56+NKG2C- and CD3+CD56-NKG2C+ T-cell subsets were beta-chain profiled.

TCRdb reanalyzed the 5' RACE reads and collapses them to one entry per CDR3 protein, without DNA. This sample contains approximately 440,000 distinct CDR3 sequences. General observations from the study: Leadership of the CD3+CD56-NKG2C+ fraction also belonged to these clonotypes in a handful of donors.

Note on this clonotype: Its antigen is currently unknown.

Germline CDR1 MNHEY, CDR2 SMNVEV (reference sequence). CDR3 size: 14 residues. The chain uses TRBV27 and TRBJ2-3; the D call from TCRdb, TRBD2, cannot be confirmed without DNA. Sample: blood T cells: a sorted CD56 or NKG2C T cell subset, CD4+ or CD8+ T cells, or bulk PBMC T cells (not recorded which). This TCR derives from a woman between 45 and 60 years old in good health. This CDR3 is CASRNSGSPDTQYF.